Below, one TCR beta chain is given with its context. This study enrolled people aged 18 to 89 from about two dozen US geographic areas. As originally analysed: How many nucleated cells were present was estimated from reference gene primer amplification. Repertoires were generated with immunoSEQ multiplex PCR, while TCRdb's copy carries only in-frame clones and drops some. That table supplies the V and J calls and clone size; D and trimming were determined from the DNA. The sample records about 220,000 clones, roughly four fifths being singletons. The data derive from a study of blood T cell repertoires in COVID-19. The ends lost 5 bases at V and 4 bases at J; junction bases unmatched: 7. Germline V gives CDR1 SGHTA, CDR2 FQGNSA. CDR3 length: 17 residues.

The sequenced sample consisted of PBMCs or T cells enriched from blood (not recorded which). The chain uses TRBV7-2 and TRBJ2-1; TRBD2 agrees at 14 bases. The clonotype comes from an older woman who had recovered from COVID-19. The CDR3 DNA sequence: TGTGCCAGCAGCCCGACTAGCGGGGGGGCCGCATACAATGAGCAGTTCTTC. It specifies CASSPTSGGAAYNEQFF.